A selection of T cell receptor beta chains follows, all from one sample in a study of CD8 T cells in ankylosing spondylitis. Each CDR3 protein is one row after TCRdb ran MiXCR on the 5' RACE reads. The sample lists fewer than 750,000 distinct CDR3 sequences, 15% to 20% seen once, with 15% to 20% in the top ten. The specimen sequenced was blood, either unsorted or a sorted T cell fraction (not recorded which). The receptors derive from a male donor with ankylosing spondylitis. CDR3s include the opening cysteine and the closing phenylalanine or tryptophan. The D gene is left open where the match is weak. For some rows the clone size is stated as once, few or many, or as a class when expanded; others skip it.

TRBJ2-2,TRBV29-1,TRBD2,-,TGCAGCGTTGTACGGGAGGGGAACACCGGGGAGCTGTTTTTT,CSVVREGNTGELFF
TRBJ2-7,TRBV5-1,-,few,TGCGCCAGCAGCCACCGGGACGGAACCTACGAGCAGTACTTC,CASSHRDGTYEQYF
TRBJ1-2,TRBV4-2,-,few,TGTGCCAGCAGCCAACCGATGGGGTTGAACTATGGCTACACCTTC,CASSQPMGLNYGYTF
TRBJ1-2,TRBV6-4,-,-,TGTGCCAGCAGTGAGGGTCCAGGGGTCATCTATGGCTACACCTTC,CASSEGPGVIYGYTF
TRBJ1-2,TRBV21-1,-,few,TGTGCCAGCAGCAATCCGACAGGTCCTAACTATGGCTACACCTTC,CASSNPTGPNYGYTF
TRBJ2-1,TRBV11-2,TRBD1,few,TGTGCCAGCAGCACAGGACAGGTAGGGTACGTGCAGTTCTTC,CASSTGQVGYVQFF
TRBJ2-5,TRBV7-3,TRBD2,-,TGTGCCAGCAGCTTAACGGCTAGCGGGACTCACCAAGAGACCCAGTACTTC,CASSLTASGTHQETQYF
TRBJ1-2,TRBV12-3/TRBV12-4,-,many,TGTGCCAGCAGTCCCCGGGCACTACTAGACTATGGCTACACCTTC,CASSPRALLDYGYTF
TRBJ2-1,TRBV4-1,TRBD2,-,TGCGCCAGCAGCCAAGCTAGCGGGGAGGGCCGCGACAGGGAGCAGTTCTTC,CASSQASGEGRDREQFF
TRBJ1-4,TRBV20-1,-,few,TGCAGTGCTAGAGCTGAGGGGGTTAGGCTTAATGAAAAACTGTTTTTT,CSARAEGVRLNEKLFF
TRBJ2-7,TRBV5-1,-,-,TGCGCCAGCAGCTGGGCGGGAAGTAACGAGCAGTACTTC,CASSWAGSNEQYF
TRBJ2-7,TRBV5-1,-,-,TGCGCCAGCAGGGATCAGGGGAATGGCGAGCAGTACTTC,CASRDQGNGEQYF
TRBJ2-3,TRBV12-3/TRBV12-4,TRBD2,many,TGTGCCAGCAGTCCTCGGACTAGCGGGGTTGTGGATACGCAGTATTTT,CASSPRTSGVVDTQYF
TRBJ2-7,TRBV29-1,-,-,TGCAGCGTTGAGGCGCGGGCGATAAATGGCGGAGCCTACGAGCAGTACTTC,CSVEARAINGGAYEQYF
TRBJ2-1,TRBV13,TRBD1,-,TGTGCCAGCAGCAGACAGGGTTGGAACTACAATGAGCAGTTCTTC,CASSRQGWNYNEQFF
TRBJ1-1,TRBV29-1,TRBD1,-,TGCAGCGTTGAAGATTCCGGACAGGGAAATACTGAAGCTTTCTTT,CSVEDSGQGNTEAFF
TRBJ2-7,TRBV19,TRBD2,-,TGTGCCAGTAGACCAGCGGGAGTCCCCGAGCAGTACTTC,CASRPAGVPEQYF
TRBJ2-2,TRBV12-3/TRBV12-4,TRBD2,-,TGTGCCAGCAGTATCCGGGAGGGCGGGGAGCTGTTTTTT,CASSIREGGELFF
TRBJ2-3,TRBV20-1,-,-,TGCAGTGCTAGGTCCCCAGATACGCAGTATTTT,CSARSPDTQYF
TRBJ2-7,TRBV19,TRBD1,few,TGTGCCAGTAGCAGGACAGGGGCTATTTCCTACGAGCAGTACTTC,CASSRTGAISYEQYF
TRBJ2-2,TRBV7-8,TRBD2,-,TGTGCCAGCAGCGTTACTAGCGGGAGTCTCACCGGGGAGCTGTTTTTT,CASSVTSGSLTGELFF
TRBJ2-3,TRBV12-3/TRBV12-4,-,-,TGTGCCAGCAGTGGAAGGGGGAGCACAGATACGCAGTATTTT,CASSGRGSTDTQYF
TRBJ1-2,TRBV4-1,-,-,TGCGCCAGCAGCCAAGTTCCAGGGGCAAATGGCTACACCTTC,CASSQVPGANGYTF
TRBJ2-1,TRBV5-5,-,-,TGTGCCAGCAGCGGTGGTTGGGACGTCGACAATGAGCAGTTCTTC,CASSGGWDVDNEQFF
TRBJ1-5,TRBV5-6,-,few,TGTGCCAGCAGGAGGGGGGCCAGCAATCAGCCCCAGCATTTT,CASRRGASNQPQHF
TRBJ1-2,TRBV29-1,-,-,TGCAGCGTTGACAGCTACTATGGCTACACCTTC,CSVDSYYGYTF
TRBJ1-1,TRBV11-2,-,-,TGTGCCAGCAGCTCCCGGTCCCGGGGGACTGAAGCTTTCTTT,CASSSRSRGTEAFF
TRBJ2-7,TRBV29-1,-,few,TGCAGCGCCCGTATGGGGGGAGCGGAGCAGTACTTC,CSARMGGAEQYF
TRBJ1-4,TRBV4-1,-,few,TGCGCCAGCAGCCTCGCGCCAGGGAATGAAAAACTGTTTTTT,CASSLAPGNEKLFF
TRBJ2-1,TRBV7-9,TRBD1,-,TGTGCCAGCAGCCGAAATACGCCGACAGGGGCAGGGAATGAGCAGTTCTTC,CASSRNTPTGAGNEQFF
TRBJ1-1,TRBV6-5,-,-,TGTGCCAGCTGGTCCAGGAACACTGAAGCTTTCTTT,CASWSRNTEAFF
TRBJ2-7,TRBV4-1,-,few,TGCGCCAGCAGCCCAACAGGGAGGGCGGACGAGCAGTACTTC,CASSPTGRADEQYF
TRBJ2-3,TRBV7-2,-,-,TGTGCCAGCATTCCCCCGGGAACGCGGGCAGATACGCAGTATTTT,CASIPPGTRADTQYF
TRBJ2-1,TRBV29-1,TRBD2,-,TGCAGCGTTCCGACTAGCGGGAGGTTCAATGAGCAGTTCTTC,CSVPTSGRFNEQFF
TRBJ1-5,TRBV3-1,-,few,TGTGCCAGCAGCCAAAATAGGGGTCGCAATCAGCCCCAGCATTTT,CASSQNRGRNQPQHF
TRBJ1-2,TRBV4-2,-,-,TGTGCCAGCAGCCAAGGGGGAGGGAACCCTGTCGGCTACACCTTC,CASSQGGGNPVGYTF
TRBJ2-7,TRBV7-2,TRBD1,-,TGTGCCAGCAGCCCCTCGGGACAGGGTTTTTACGAGCAGTACTTC,CASSPSGQGFYEQYF
TRBJ1-4,TRBV2,-,-,TGTGCCAGCAGCGATGGACGGCCTAATGAAAAACTGTTTTTT,CASSDGRPNEKLFF
TRBJ2-3,TRBV20-1,TRBD2,few,TGCAGTGCAGAAGGACTAGCGGGGGGCTTCGGTGATACGCAGTATTTT,CSAEGLAGGFGDTQYF
TRBJ1-3,TRBV3-1,TRBD1,-,TGTGCCAGCAGCCAGCAGGGGGCCGGCTCTGGAAACACCATATATTTT,CASSQQGAGSGNTIYF
TRBJ2-2,TRBV21-1,-,-,TGTGCCAGCAGCTTCTGGCGCGGGAACACCGGGGAGCTGTTTTTT,CASSFWRGNTGELFF
TRBJ2-7,TRBV9,TRBD2,once,TGTGCCAGCAGCGTAGGTAGGGGAGGGTTCTACGAGCAGTACTTC,CASSVGRGGFYEQYF
TRBJ1-3,TRBV3-1,-,few,TGTGCCAGCAGCCTATCGGGGAGTGCCGGAAACACCATATATTTT,CASSLSGSAGNTIYF
TRBJ2-3,TRBV20-1,TRBD2,few,TGCAGTGCTGTAGCGGGATCAGTTGATACGCAGTATTTT,CSAVAGSVDTQYF
TRBJ2-6,TRBV4-3,TRBD1,-,TGCGCCAGCAGCCAAGATGGTCCGACAGGGCCTTCAGGGGCCAACGTCCTGACTTTC,CASSQDGPTGPSGANVLTF
TRBJ2-7,TRBV7-2,TRBD2,-,TGTGCCAGCAGTACTAGCGGGAGTGGAGAGCAGTACTTC,CASSTSGSGEQYF
TRBJ2-3,TRBV10-2,-,-,TGCGCCAGCAGTGCACTTGAGCACTCTAGCACAGATACGCAGTATTTT,CASSALEHSSTDTQYF
TRBJ1-4,TRBV4-3,-,-,TGCGCCAGCAGCCAGCAGCTAATAGACACGGAAAAACTGTTTTTT,CASSQQLIDTEKLFF